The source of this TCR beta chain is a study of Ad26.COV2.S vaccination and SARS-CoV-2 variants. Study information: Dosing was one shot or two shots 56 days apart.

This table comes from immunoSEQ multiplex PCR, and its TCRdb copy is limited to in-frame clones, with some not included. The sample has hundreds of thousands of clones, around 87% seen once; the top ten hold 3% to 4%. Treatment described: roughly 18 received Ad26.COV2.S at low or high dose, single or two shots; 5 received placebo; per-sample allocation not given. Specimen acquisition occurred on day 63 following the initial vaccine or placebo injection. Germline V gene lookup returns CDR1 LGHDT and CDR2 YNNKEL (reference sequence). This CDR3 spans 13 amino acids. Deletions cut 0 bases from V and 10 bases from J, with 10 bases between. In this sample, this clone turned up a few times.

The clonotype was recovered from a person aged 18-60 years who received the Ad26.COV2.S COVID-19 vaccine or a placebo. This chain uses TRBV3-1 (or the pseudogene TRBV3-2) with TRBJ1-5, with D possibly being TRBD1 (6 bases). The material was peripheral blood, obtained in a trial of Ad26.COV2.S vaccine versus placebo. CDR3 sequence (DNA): TGTGCCAGCAGCCAAGAAGGGGGGGACCCCCAGCATTTT. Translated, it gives CASSQEGGDPQHF.